This T cell receptor beta chain was profiled in a study of T cell responses to AZD1222 COVID-19 vaccine. Study-wide points: Most donors were white British, females outnumbered males, and clonal diversity was possibly underestimated. Spike-wide coverage was observed for vaccine-associated CD4 TCRs, with dominant responses at 160-218 and 743-854.

As concerns this clone: Its specificity is unknown.

The assay was immunoSEQ multiplex PCR, and TCRdb's table has in-frame clones only and misses some. There are 120,000 to 150,000 clones in the sample; 80% to 90% occur only once, and around 3.6% lies in the top ten. Germline assignment: CDR1 SGHTA and CDR2 FQGNSA. The CDR3 is 15 amino acids. V lost 4 bases and J lost 2, with 14 bases in between. The TCR was taken from an adult in good health. The chain has TRBV7-2 and TRBJ1-2, with D maybe TRBD1 (6 bases). This material consisted of peripheral blood, taken on day 0 of AZD1222 vaccination. In DNA form, the CDR3 reads TGTGCCAGCAGCTACTACAGGGAGCCCAACTATGGCTACACCTTC. Translating it yields CASSYYREPNYGYTF. Full variable domain (rest looked up from reference TRBV7-2 and TRBJ1-2): GAGVSQSPSNKVTEKGKDVELRCDPISGHTALYWYRQSLGQGLEFLIYFQGNSAPDKSGLPSDRFSAERTGGSVSTLTIQRTQQEDSAVYLCASSYYREPNYGYTFGSGTRLTVV.